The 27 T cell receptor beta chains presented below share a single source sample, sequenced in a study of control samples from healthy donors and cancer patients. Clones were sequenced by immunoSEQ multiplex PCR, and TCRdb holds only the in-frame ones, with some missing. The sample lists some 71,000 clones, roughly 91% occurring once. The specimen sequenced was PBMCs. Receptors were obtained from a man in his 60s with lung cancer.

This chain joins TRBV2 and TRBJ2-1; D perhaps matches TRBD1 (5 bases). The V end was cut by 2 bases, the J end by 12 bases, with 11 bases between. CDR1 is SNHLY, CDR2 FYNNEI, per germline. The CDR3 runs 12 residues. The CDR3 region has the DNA TGTGCCAGCAGTGAAAGCCAGGGTGGGCAGTTCTTC. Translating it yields CASSESQGGQFF.

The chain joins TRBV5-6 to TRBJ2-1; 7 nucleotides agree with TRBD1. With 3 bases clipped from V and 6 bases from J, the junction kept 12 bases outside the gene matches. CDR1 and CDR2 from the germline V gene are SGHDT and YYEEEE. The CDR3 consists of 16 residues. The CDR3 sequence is CASSSVLQGSGNEQFF. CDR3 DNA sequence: TGTGCCAGCAGCTCGGTACTACAGGGGTCCGGCAATGAGCAGTTCTTC.

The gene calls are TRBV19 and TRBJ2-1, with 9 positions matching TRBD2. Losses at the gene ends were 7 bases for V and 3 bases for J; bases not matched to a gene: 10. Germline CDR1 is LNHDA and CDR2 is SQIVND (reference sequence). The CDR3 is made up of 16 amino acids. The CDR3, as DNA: TGTGCCAGTATTCTATCCCCGACTAGCGGCTACAATGAGCAGTTCTTC. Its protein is CASILSPTSGYNEQFF.

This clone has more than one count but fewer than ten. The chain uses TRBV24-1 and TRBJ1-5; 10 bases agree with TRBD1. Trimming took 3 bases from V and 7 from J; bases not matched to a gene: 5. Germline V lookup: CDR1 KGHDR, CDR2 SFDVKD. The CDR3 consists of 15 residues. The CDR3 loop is CATSDPGDRGQPQHF. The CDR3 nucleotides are TGTGCCACCAGTGATCCGGGGGACAGGGGACAGCCCCAGCATTTT.

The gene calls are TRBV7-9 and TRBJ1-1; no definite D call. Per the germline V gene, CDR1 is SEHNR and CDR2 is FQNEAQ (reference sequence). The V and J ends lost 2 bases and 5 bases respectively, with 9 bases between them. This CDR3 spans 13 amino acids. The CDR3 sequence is CASSLKRETEAFF. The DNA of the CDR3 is TGTGCCAGCAGCTTAAAGAGAGAAACTGAAGCTTTCTTT.

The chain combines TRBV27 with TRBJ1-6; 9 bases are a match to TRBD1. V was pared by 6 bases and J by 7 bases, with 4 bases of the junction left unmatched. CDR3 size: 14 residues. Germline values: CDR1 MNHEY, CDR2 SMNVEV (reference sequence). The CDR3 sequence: CASRVTGGNSPLHF. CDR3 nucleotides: TGTGCCAGCAGGGTAACAGGGGGCAATTCACCCCTCCACTTT.

The CDR3 loop reads CATSDGTRGAGELFF. CDR3 coding DNA: TGTGCCACCAGTGATGGGACCCGAGGTGCCGGGGAGCTGTTTTTT. The chain uses TRBV24-1 and TRBJ2-2; TRBD1 or TRBD2 may be the D gene (5 bases each). This CDR3 contains 15 residues. Germline CDR1 is KGHDR and CDR2 is SFDVKD. Trimming stripped 3 bases from V and 6 bases from J, with 13 bases between.

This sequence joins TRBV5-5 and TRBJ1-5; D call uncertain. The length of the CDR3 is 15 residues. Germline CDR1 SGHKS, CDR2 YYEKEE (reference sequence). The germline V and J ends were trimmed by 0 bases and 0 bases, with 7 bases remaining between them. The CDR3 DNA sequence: TGTGCCAGCAGCTTGGGAGAAAATAGCAATCAGCCCCAGCATTTT. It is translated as CASSLGENSNQPQHF.

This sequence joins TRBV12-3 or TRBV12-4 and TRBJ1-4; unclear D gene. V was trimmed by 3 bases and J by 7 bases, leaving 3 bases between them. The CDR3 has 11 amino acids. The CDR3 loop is CASSFGEKLFF. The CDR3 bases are TGTGCCAGCAGTTTCGGTGAAAAACTGTTTTTT.

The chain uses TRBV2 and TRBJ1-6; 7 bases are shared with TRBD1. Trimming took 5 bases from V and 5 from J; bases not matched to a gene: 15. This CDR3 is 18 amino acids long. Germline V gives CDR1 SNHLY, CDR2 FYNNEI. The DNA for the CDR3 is TGTGCCAGCAGTTCACAGGGGACTGGAACGATCGATAATTCACCCCTCCACTTT. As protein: CASSSQGTGTIDNSPLHF.

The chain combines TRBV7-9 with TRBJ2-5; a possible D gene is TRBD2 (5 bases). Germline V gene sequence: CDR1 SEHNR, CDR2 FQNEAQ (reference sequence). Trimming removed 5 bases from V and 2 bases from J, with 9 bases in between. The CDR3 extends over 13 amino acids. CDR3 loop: CASSTGVQETQYF. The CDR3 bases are TGTGCCAGCAGCACCGGGGTACAAGAGACCCAGTACTTC.

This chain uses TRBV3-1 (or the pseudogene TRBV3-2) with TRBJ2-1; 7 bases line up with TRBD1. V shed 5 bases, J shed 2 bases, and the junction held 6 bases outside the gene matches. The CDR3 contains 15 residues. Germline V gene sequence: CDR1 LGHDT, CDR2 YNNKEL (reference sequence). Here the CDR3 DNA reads TGTGCCAGCAGCTCGGGTAGGGGGCCCTACAATGAGCAGTTCTTC. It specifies CASSSGRGPYNEQFF.

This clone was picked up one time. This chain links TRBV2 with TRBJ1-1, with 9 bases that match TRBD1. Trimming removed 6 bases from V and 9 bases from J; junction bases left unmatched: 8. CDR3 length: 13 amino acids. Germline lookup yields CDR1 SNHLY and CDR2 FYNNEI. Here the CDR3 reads CASRGDRVVQAFF. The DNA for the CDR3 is TGTGCCAGCAGAGGGGACAGGGTTGTTCAAGCTTTCTTT.

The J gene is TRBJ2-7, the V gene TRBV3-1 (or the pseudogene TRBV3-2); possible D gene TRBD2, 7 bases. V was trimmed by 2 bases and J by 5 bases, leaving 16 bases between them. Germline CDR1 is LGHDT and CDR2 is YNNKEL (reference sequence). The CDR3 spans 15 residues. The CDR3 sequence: CASSQPRGGRDEQYF. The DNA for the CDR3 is TGTGCCAGCAGCCAACCGAGGGGGGGGAGAGACGAGCAGTACTTC.

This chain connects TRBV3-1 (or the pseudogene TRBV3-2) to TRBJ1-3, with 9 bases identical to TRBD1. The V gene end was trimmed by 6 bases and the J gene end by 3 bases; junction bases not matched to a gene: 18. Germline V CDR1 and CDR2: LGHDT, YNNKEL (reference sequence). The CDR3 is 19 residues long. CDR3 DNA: TGTGCCAGCAGACTCTCACCGGGACAGGGTGGGTCGGATGGAAACACCATATATTTT. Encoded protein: CASRLSPGQGGSDGNTIYF.

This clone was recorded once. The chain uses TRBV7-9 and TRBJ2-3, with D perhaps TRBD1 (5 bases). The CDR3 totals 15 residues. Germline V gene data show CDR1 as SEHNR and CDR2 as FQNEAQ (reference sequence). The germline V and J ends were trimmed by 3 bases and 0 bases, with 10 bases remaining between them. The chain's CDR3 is CASSFGQTSTDTQYF. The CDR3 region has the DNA TGTGCCAGCAGCTTTGGACAAACTAGCACAGATACGCAGTATTTT. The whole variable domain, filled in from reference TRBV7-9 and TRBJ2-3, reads DTGVSQNPRHKITKRGQNVTFRCDPISEHNRLYWYRQTLGQGPEFLTYFQNEAQLEKSRLLSDRFSAERPKGSFSTLEIQRTEQGDSAMYLCASSFGQTSTDTQYFGPGTRLTVL.

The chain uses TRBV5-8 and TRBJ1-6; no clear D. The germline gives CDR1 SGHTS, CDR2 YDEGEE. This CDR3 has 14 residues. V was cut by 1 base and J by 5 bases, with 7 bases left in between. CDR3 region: CASSLRRNNSPLHF. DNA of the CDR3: TGTGCCAGCAGCTTGAGACGGAATAATTCACCCCTCCACTTT. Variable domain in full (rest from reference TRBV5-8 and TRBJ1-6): EAGVTQSPTHLIKTRGQQATLRCSPISGHTSVYWYQQALGLGLQFLLWYDEGEERNRGNFPPRFSGRQFPNYSSELNVNALELEDSALYLCASSLRRNNSPLHFGNGTRLTVT.

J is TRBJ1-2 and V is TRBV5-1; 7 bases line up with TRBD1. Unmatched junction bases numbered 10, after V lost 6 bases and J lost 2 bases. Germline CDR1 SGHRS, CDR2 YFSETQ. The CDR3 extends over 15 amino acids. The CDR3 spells CASTSAPTGNYGYTF. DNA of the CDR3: TGCGCCAGCACGTCGGCGCCGACAGGGAACTATGGCTACACCTTC.

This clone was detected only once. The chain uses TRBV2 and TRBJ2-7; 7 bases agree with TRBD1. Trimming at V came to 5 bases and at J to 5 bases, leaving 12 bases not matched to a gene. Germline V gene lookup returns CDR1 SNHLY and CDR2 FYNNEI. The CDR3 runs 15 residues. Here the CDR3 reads CASSFDRQGPHEQYF. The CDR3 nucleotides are TGTGCCAGCAGTTTCGACAGACAGGGCCCCCACGAGCAGTACTTC.

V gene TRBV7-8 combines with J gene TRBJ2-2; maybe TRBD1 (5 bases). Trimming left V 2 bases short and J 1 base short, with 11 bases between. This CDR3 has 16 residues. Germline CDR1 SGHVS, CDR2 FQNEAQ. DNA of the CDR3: TGTGCCAGCAGCTTATGGTCGACAGTGAACACCGGGGAGCTGTTTTTT. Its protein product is CASSLWSTVNTGELFF. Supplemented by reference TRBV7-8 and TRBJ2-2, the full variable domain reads GAGVSQSPRYKVAKRGQDVALRCDPISGHVSLFWYQQALGQGPEFLTYFQNEAQLDKSGLPSDRFFAERPEGSVSTLKIQRTQQEDSAVYLCASSLWSTVNTGELFFGEGSRLTVL.

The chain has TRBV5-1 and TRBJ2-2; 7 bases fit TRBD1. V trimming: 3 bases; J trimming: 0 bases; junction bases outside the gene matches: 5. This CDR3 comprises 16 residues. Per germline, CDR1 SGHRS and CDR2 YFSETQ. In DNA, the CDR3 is TGCGCCAGCAGCTCGGGACAGAACGCGAACACCGGGGAGCTGTTTTTT. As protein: CASSSGQNANTGELFF.

CDR3 amino acids: CASSLDYNQPQHF. In DNA form, the CDR3 reads TGTGCCAGCAGCCTAGACTACAATCAGCCCCAGCATTTT. The chain is built from TRBV7-3 and TRBJ1-5; D gene uncertain. Trimming cost V 5 bases and J 3 bases, with 8 bases left between them. The CDR3 is made up of 13 amino acids. CDR1 is SGHTA, CDR2 FQGTGA, per germline.

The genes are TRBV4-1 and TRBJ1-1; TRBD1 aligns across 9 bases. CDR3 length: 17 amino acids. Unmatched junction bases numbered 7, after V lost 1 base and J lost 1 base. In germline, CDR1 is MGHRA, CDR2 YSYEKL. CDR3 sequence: CASSQAGTGRRNTEAFF. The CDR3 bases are TGCGCCAGCAGCCAAGCCGGGACAGGGAGGAGGAACACTGAAGCTTTCTTT.

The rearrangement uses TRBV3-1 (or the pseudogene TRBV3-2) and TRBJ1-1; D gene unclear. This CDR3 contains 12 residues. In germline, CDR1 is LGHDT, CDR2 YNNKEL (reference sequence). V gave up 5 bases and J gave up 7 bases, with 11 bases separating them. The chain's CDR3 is CASSFSRGEAFF. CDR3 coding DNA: TGTGCCAGCAGCTTCTCGAGAGGTGAAGCTTTCTTT.

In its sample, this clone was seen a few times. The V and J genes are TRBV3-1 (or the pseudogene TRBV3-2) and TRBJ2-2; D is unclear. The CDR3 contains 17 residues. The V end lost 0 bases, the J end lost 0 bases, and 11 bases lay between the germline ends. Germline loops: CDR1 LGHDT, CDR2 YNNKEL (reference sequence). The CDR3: CASSQERFKSNTGELFF. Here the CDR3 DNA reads TGTGCCAGCAGCCAAGAGAGGTTCAAATCGAACACCGGGGAGCTGTTTTTT.

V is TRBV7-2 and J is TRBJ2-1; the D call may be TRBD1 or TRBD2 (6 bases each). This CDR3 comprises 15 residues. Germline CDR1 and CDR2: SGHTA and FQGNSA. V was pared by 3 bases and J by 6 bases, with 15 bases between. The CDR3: CASSFGGGRTNEQFF. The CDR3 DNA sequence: TGTGCCAGCAGCTTTGGAGGGGGGCGTACCAATGAGCAGTTCTTC. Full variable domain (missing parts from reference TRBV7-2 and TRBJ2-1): GAGVSQSPSNKVTEKGKDVELRCDPISGHTALYWYRQSLGQGLEFLIYFQGNSAPDKSGLPSDRFSAERTGGSVSTLTIQRTQQEDSAVYLCASSFGGGRTNEQFFGPGTRLTVL.

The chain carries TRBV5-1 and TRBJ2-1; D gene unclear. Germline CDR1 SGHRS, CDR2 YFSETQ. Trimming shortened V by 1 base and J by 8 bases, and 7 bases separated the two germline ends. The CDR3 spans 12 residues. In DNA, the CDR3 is TGCGCCAGCAGCTTGAATCGGTATGAGCAGTTCTTC. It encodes CASSLNRYEQFF.